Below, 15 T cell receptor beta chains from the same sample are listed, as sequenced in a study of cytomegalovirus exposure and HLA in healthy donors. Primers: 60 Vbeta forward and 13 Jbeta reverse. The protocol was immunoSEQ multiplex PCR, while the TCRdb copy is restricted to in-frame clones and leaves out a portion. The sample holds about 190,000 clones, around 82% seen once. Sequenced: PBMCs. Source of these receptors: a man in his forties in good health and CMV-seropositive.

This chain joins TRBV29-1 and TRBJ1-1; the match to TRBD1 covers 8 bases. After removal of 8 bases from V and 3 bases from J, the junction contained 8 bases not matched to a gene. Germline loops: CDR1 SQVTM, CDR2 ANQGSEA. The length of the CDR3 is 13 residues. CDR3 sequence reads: CSFKDRADTEAFF. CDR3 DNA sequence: TGCAGCTTCAAGGACAGGGCGGACACTGAAGCTTTCTTT.

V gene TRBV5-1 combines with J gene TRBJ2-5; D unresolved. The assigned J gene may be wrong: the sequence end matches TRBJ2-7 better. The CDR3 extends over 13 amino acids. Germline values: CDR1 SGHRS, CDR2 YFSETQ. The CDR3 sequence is CASSFTESYEQYF. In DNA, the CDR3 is TGCGCCAGCAGCTTCACAGAGAGCTACGAGCAGTACTTC.

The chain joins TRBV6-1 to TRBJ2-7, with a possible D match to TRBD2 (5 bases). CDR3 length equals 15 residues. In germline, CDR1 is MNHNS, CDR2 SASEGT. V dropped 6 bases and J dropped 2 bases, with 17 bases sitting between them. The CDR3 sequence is CASRGMGSGTYEQYF. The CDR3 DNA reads TGTGCCAGCAGGGGTATGGGTTCCGGGACCTACGAGCAGTACTTC.

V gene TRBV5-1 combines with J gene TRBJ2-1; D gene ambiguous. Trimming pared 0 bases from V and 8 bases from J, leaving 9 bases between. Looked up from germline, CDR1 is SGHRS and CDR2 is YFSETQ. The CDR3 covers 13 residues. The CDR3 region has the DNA TGCGCCAGCAGCTTGGGGGCCTTCGATGAGCAGTTCTTC. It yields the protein CASSLGAFDEQFF.

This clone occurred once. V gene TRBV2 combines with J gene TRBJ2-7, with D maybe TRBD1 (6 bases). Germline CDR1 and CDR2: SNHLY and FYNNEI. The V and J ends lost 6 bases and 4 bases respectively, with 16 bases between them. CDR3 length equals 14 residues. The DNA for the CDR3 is TGTGCCAGCAGACCCGACAGGAGCCCATACGAGCAGTACTTC. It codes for CASRPDRSPYEQYF.

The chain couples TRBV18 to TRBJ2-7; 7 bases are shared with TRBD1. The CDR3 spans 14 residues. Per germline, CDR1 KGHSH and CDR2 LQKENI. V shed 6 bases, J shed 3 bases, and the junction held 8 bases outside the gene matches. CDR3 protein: CASSPGAGGYEQYF. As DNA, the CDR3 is TGTGCCAGCTCCCCAGGAGCAGGGGGCTACGAGCAGTACTTC. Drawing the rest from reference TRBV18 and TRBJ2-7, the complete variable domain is NAGVMQNPRHLVRRRGQEARLRCSPMKGHSHVYWYRQLPEEGLKFMVYLQKENIIDESGMPKERFSAEFPKEGPSILRIQQVVRGDSAAYFCASSPGAGGYEQYFGPGTRLTVT.

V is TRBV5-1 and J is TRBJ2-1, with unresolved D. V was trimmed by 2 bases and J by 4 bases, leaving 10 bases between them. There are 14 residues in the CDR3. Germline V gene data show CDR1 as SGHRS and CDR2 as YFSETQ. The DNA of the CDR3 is TGCGCCAGCAGCTTACAGTTGTTGTACAATGAGCAGTTCTTC. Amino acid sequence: CASSLQLLYNEQFF. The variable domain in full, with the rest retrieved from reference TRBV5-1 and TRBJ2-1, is KAGVTQTPRYLIKTRGQQVTLSCSPISGHRSVSWYQQTPGQGLQFLFEYFSETQRNKGNFPGRFSGRQFSNSRSEMNVSTLELGDSALYLCASSLQLLYNEQFFGPGTRLTVL.

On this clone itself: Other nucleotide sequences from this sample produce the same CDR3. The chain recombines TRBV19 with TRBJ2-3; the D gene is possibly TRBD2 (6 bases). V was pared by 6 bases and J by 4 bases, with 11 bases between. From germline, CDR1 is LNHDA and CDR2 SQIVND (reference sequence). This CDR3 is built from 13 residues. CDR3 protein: CASRRGGADTQYF. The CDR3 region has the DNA TGTGCCAGTAGGCGGGGCGGGGCAGATACGCAGTATTTT.

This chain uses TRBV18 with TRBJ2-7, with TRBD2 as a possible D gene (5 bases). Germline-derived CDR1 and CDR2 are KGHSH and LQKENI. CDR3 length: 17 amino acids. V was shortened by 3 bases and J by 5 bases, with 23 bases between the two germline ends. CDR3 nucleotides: TGTGCCAGCTCACCCGAGAGAGGGAGCAGCGCCCTACACGAGCAGTACTTC. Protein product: CASSPERGSSALHEQYF.

The CDR3 reads CASSPLRSGQSPYGYTF. CDR3 DNA sequence: TGTGCCAGCTCACCATTAAGATCGGGACAGTCGCCCTATGGCTACACCTTC. This rearrangement joins TRBV18 to TRBJ1-2; 7 bases agree with TRBD1. With V trimmed by 2 bases and J by 4 bases, 13 bases remained unmatched. The V gene's germline CDR1 is KGHSH and CDR2 LQKENI. This CDR3 comprises 17 residues.

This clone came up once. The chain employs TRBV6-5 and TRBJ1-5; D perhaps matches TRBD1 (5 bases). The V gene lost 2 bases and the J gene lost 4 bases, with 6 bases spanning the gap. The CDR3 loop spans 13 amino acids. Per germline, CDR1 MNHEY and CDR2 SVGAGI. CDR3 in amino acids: CASSYQGNQPQHF. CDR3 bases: TGTGCCAGCAGTTACCAGGGTAATCAGCCCCAGCATTTT.

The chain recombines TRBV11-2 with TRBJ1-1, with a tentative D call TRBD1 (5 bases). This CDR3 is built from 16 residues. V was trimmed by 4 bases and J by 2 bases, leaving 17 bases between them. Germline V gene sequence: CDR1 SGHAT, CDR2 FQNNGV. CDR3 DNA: TGTGCCAGCAGCTCCCGAGCGCAGGGTCTTAACACTGAAGCTTTCTTT. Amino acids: CASSSRAQGLNTEAFF.

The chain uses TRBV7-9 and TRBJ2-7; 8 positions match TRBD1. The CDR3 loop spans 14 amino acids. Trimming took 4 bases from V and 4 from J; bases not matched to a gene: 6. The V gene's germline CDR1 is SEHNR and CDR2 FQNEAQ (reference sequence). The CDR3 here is CASSWGQEGYEQYF. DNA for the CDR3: TGTGCCAGCAGCTGGGGACAGGAGGGTTACGAGCAGTACTTC. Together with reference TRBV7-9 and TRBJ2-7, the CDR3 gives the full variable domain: DTGVSQNPRHKITKRGQNVTFRCDPISEHNRLYWYRQTLGQGPEFLTYFQNEAQLEKSRLLSDRFSAERPKGSFSTLEIQRTEQGDSAMYLCASSWGQEGYEQYFGPGTRLTVT.

This chain's CDR3 is CASSLPGTNTGELFF. The CDR3 region has the DNA TGTGCCAGCAGCTTACCCGGGACTAATACCGGGGAGCTGTTTTTT. The chain carries TRBV5-6 and TRBJ2-2; 7 positions agree with TRBD2. V shed 2 bases, J shed 5 bases, and the junction held 6 bases outside the gene matches. The germline CDR1 and CDR2 sequences are SGHDT and YYEEEE. This CDR3 has 15 residues.

The CDR3: CASRQYRRVARRELFF. The CDR3 DNA is TGCGCCAGCAGACAATACCGTCGAGTAGCGCGGAGGGAGCTGTTTTTT. This chain connects TRBV4-1 to TRBJ2-2, with D maybe TRBD2 (5 bases). The V and J ends lost 6 bases and 9 bases respectively, with 23 bases between them. CDR3 length: 16 amino acids. Germline V gene lookup returns CDR1 MGHRA and CDR2 YSYEKL.